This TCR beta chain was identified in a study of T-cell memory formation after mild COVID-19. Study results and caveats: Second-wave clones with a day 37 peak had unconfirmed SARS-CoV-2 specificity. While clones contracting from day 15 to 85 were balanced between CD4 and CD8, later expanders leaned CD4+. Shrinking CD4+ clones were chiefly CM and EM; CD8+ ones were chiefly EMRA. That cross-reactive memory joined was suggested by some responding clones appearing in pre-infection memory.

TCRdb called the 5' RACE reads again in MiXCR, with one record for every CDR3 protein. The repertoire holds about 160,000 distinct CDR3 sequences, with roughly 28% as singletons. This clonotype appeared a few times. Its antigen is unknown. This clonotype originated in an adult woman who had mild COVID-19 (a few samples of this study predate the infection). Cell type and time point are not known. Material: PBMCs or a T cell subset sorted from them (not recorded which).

CDR3 sequence: CASSFRDTYNEQFF. CDR3 nucleotides: TGTGCCAGCAGCTTCAGGGATACCTACAATGAGCAGTTCTTC. This rearrangement joins TRBV11-3 to TRBJ2-1; possibly TRBD1 for D (5 bases). Germline CDR1 and CDR2: SGHNT and YENEEA. Trimming cost V 3 bases and J 2 bases, with 8 bases left between them. CDR3 length: 14 residues.